Below are 25 T cell receptor beta chains sequenced from a single sample in a study of T cell changes during pregnancy in multiple sclerosis. The protocol was immunoSEQ multiplex PCR, while the TCRdb copy is restricted to in-frame clones and leaves out a portion. This sample has roughly 20,000 clones, with approximately 90% found just once. Sequencing used CD4+ T cells from peripheral blood mononuclear cells, obtained in the third trimester of pregnancy. Every receptor here comes from a female donor with multiple sclerosis, enrolled in a pregnancy study.

As DNA, the CDR3 is TGTGCCAGTAACAGAGGACAGCCTTCACCCCTCCACTTT. Its translation: CASNRGQPSPLHF. This chain joins TRBV19 and TRBJ1-6; perhaps TRBD1 as D (6 bases). The CDR3 spans 13 residues. The V gene lost 7 bases and the J gene lost 9 bases, with 13 bases spanning the gap. From germline, CDR1 is LNHDA and CDR2 SQIVND (reference sequence).

The chain is built from TRBV11-1 and TRBJ2-7; 10 bases are a match to TRBD2. The CDR3 runs to 14 residues. The V gene end was trimmed by 5 bases and the J gene end by 6 bases; junction bases not matched to a gene: 7. Germline CDR1 SGHAT, CDR2 FQDESV (reference sequence). CDR3: CASSPLAGQVEQYF. CDR3 coding DNA: TGTGCCAGCAGCCCACTAGCGGGGCAAGTCGAGCAGTACTTC.

This chain connects TRBV14 to TRBJ2-5; 7 bases align to TRBD2. The CDR3 sequence is 14 residues long. V lost 0 bases to trimming and J lost 10 bases; unmatched junction nucleotides: 8. Looked up from germline, CDR1 is SGHDN and CDR2 is FVKESK. The CDR3 spells CASSQDWGGLDQYF. The CDR3 DNA follows: TGTGCCAGCAGCCAAGATTGGGGGGGTTTGGACCAGTACTTC.

The rearrangement joins TRBV9 to TRBJ2-1, with TRBD2 matching over 11 bases. This CDR3 contains 18 residues. Germline CDR1 is SGDLS and CDR2 is YYNGEE. The ends lost 0 bases at V and 4 bases at J; junction bases unmatched: 9. The CDR3 region is CASSVVGTSGGPYNEQFF. The DNA for the CDR3 is TGTGCCAGCAGCGTAGTTGGTACTAGCGGGGGACCGTACAATGAGCAGTTCTTC.

The V and J genes are TRBV7-9 and TRBJ2-3; the D is unclear. CDR1 SEHNR and CDR2 FQNEAQ come from the germline V gene (reference sequence). Trimming left V 5 bases short and J 5 bases short, with 17 bases between. CDR3 length equals 15 residues. The CDR3 region is CASSPPPRGGDTQYF. The DNA of the CDR3 is TGTGCCAGCAGCCCACCCCCCCGAGGCGGAGATACGCAGTATTTT.

V and J are TRBV6-5 and TRBJ2-5; 11 bases match TRBD2. The V segment lost 3 bases and the J segment 5 bases; nucleotides outside the gene matches: 8. This CDR3 has 16 residues. CDR1 MNHEY and CDR2 SVGAGI come from the germline V gene. The CDR3 DNA reads TGTGCCAGCAGTTATTCTATAGCGGGGGGGACGGAGACCCAGTACTTC. Translation gives CASSYSIAGGTETQYF.

J is TRBJ1-2 and V is TRBV5-1; the D is unclear. The CDR3 contains 13 residues. The germline gives CDR1 SGHRS, CDR2 YFSETQ. Trimming pared 2 bases from V and 4 bases from J, leaving 9 bases between. CDR3 bases: TGCGCCAGCAGCTTTGGTGCCAGCTATGGCTACACCTTC. Amino acids: CASSFGASYGYTF.

The rearrangement links TRBV19 to TRBJ2-5; weak D call: TRBD2 (5 bases). The germline gives CDR1 LNHDA, CDR2 SQIVND (reference sequence). V was shortened by 3 bases and J by 5 bases, with 10 bases between the two germline ends. This CDR3 has 13 residues. The CDR3 sequence: CASSIRGMETQYF. The CDR3 nucleotides read TGTGCCAGTAGTATCCGGGGAATGGAGACCCAGTACTTC.

The chain combines TRBV7-2 with TRBJ2-2; tentatively, D is TRBD2 (5 bases). Deletions cut 4 bases from V and 2 bases from J, with 8 bases between. The CDR3 covers 14 residues. Germline-derived CDR1 and CDR2 are SGHTA and FQGNSA. The CDR3 nucleotides read TGTGCCAGCAGCTACGGACTTAACACCGGGGAGCTGTTTTTT. It codes for CASSYGLNTGELFF.

The chain links TRBV18 to TRBJ1-2; no reliable D call. Germline V gene data show CDR1 as KGHSH and CDR2 as LQKENI. The V gene lost 1 base and the J gene lost 4 bases, with 7 bases spanning the gap. This CDR3 spans 13 amino acids. CDR3 residues: CASSPRASYGYTF. Here the CDR3 DNA reads TGTGCCAGCTCACCACGGGCAAGCTATGGCTACACCTTC.

This clone was counted once. The gene calls are TRBV5-1 and TRBJ2-1, with D unresolved. V shed 4 bases and J shed 6 bases, with 11 bases lying between them. This CDR3 region has 13 residues. Germline CDR1 is SGHRS and CDR2 is YFSETQ. CDR3: CASSEASSNEQFF. CDR3 coding DNA: TGCGCCAGCAGCGAAGCCTCTAGCAATGAGCAGTTCTTC. Supplemented by reference TRBV5-1 and TRBJ2-1, the full variable domain reads KAGVTQTPRYLIKTRGQQVTLSCSPISGHRSVSWYQQTPGQGLQFLFEYFSETQRNKGNFPGRFSGRQFSNSRSEMNVSTLELGDSALYLCASSEASSNEQFFGPGTRLTVL.

This clone was recorded a few times. This sample includes further DNA sequences coding for the same CDR3. This rearrangement joins TRBV6-1 to TRBJ2-5, with 8 bases fitting TRBD2. The CDR3 covers 15 residues. Germline lookup yields CDR1 MNHNS and CDR2 SASEGT. With V trimmed by 3 bases and J by 0 bases, 3 bases remained unmatched. CDR3 residues: CASSETGGYQETQYF. In DNA form, the CDR3 reads TGTGCCAGCAGTGAGACGGGGGGGTACCAAGAGACCCAGTACTTC.

Here the CDR3 reads CASSLGTQNEKLFF. The CDR3 DNA reads TGTGCCAGCTCACTCGGGACTCAAAATGAAAAACTGTTTTTT. J is TRBJ1-4 and V is TRBV18; maybe TRBD1 (5 bases). There are 14 residues in the CDR3. The germline gives CDR1 KGHSH, CDR2 LQKENI. Trimming shortened V by 4 bases and J by 5 bases, and 11 bases separated the two germline ends.

This chain connects TRBV2 to TRBJ2-7; possibly TRBD2 for D (6 bases). V was pared by 1 base and J by 4 bases, with 8 bases between. This CDR3 region has 13 residues. CDR1 and CDR2 from the germline V gene are SNHLY and FYNNEI. CDR3 sequence: CASSEGTTYEQYF. Here the CDR3 DNA reads TGTGCCAGCAGTGAAGGGACTACGTACGAGCAGTACTTC. The complete variable domain, with remaining parts taken from reference TRBV2 and TRBJ2-7, reads EPEVTQTPSHQVTQMGQEVILRCVPISNHLYFYWYRQILGQKVEFLVSFYNNEISEKSEIFDDQFSVERPDGSNFTLKIRSTKLEDSAMYFCASSEGTTYEQYFGPGTRLTVT.

The chain has TRBV29-1 and TRBJ2-3; weak D call: TRBD2 (6 bases). The CDR3 length is 12 residues. The germline V and J ends were trimmed by 4 bases and 4 bases, with 9 bases remaining between them. Germline V gene sequence: CDR1 SQVTM, CDR2 ANQGSEA. The DNA of the CDR3 is TGCAGCGTTGTGGAGGGCGCAGATACGCAGTATTTT. Translating gives CSVVEGADTQYF.

This chain links TRBV7-3 with TRBJ2-5, with 8 bases lining up with TRBD1. CDR1 and CDR2 from the germline V gene are SGHTA and FQGTGA. Losses at the gene ends were 2 bases for V and 5 bases for J; bases not matched to a gene: 7. This CDR3 has 15 amino acids. This CDR3 is CASSLLGQAFETQYF. The CDR3 DNA is TGTGCCAGCAGCTTACTGGGACAGGCGTTCGAGACCCAGTACTTC.

The table lists this clone with a count of one. The chain employs TRBV4-2 and TRBJ1-2, with D maybe TRBD1 (6 bases). The V gene's germline CDR1 is LGHNA and CDR2 YNFKEQ. The CDR3 totals 17 residues. Between the trimmed V and J ends, which lost 4 bases and 4 bases, there was a span of 22 bases. The CDR3 here is CASSPMMQAGEFYGYTF. Here the CDR3 DNA reads TGTGCCAGCAGCCCAATGATGCAGGCAGGGGAGTTCTATGGCTACACCTTC.

In this sample, this clone turned up once. The V call is TRBV11-2, the J call TRBJ2-7; D is unresolved. Looked up from germline, CDR1 is SGHAT and CDR2 is FQNNGV. V shed 1 base and J shed 3 bases, with 7 bases lying between them. CDR3 size: 13 residues. The CDR3 is CASSLGPRYEQYF. DNA for the CDR3: TGTGCCAGCAGCTTAGGGCCCCGCTACGAGCAGTACTTC.

The V gene is TRBV15, the J gene TRBJ2-5, with TRBD2 matching over 7 bases. Trimming cost V 5 bases and J 5 bases; bases outside gene matches: 20. This CDR3 spans 18 amino acids. Germline V gene data show CDR1 as LNHNV and CDR2 as YYDKDF (reference sequence). The CDR3 DNA follows: TGTGCCACCAGCCCCTCGGGGGGAGGCCTCTTGGGGGTTGAGACCCAGTACTTC. Its protein product is CATSPSGGGLLGVETQYF.

J is TRBJ2-7 and V is TRBV6-5, with 7 nucleotides matching TRBD1. Per germline, CDR1 MNHEY and CDR2 SVGAGI. Unmatched junction bases numbered 2, after V lost 1 base and J lost 2 bases. This CDR3 is 14 amino acids long. In nucleotides, the CDR3 is TGTGCCAGCAGTTACTGGGACAGCCCCTACGAGCAGTACTTC. This gives the protein CASSYWDSPYEQYF.

As regards this clone: Germline and junction disagree at one end, which may indicate a read error. V usage is TRBV27 and J usage is TRBJ1-4, with a tentative D call TRBD1 (6 bases). Germline CDR1 MNHEY, CDR2 SMNVEV (reference sequence). This CDR3 comprises 15 residues. The CDR3 region is CASSLSGDSAEKLFF. Written as DNA, the CDR3 is TGTGCCAGCAGTCTATCAGGGGATTCGGCTGAAAAACTGTTTTTT.

The V gene is TRBV30, the J gene TRBJ1-1; no definite D call. Trimming left V 6 bases short and J 5 bases short, with 10 bases between. The germline CDR1 and CDR2 sequences are GTSNPN and SVGIG (reference sequence). CDR3 length: 11 residues. CDR3 in DNA: TGTGCCTGCGGGGTCAGAACTGAAGCTTTCTTT. Protein sequence: CACGVRTEAFF. Full variable domain (outside the CDR3, taken from reference TRBV30 and TRBJ1-1): SQTIHQWPATLVQPVGSPLSLECTVEGTSNPNLYWYRQAAGRGLQLLFYSVGIGQISSEVPQNLSASRPQDRQFILSSKKLLLSDSGFYLCACGVRTEAFFGQGTRLTVV.

This sequence joins TRBV6-6 and TRBJ2-7; D may be TRBD1 (6 bases). The CDR3 has 12 amino acids. The V gene's germline CDR1 is MNHNY and CDR2 SVGAGI (reference sequence). Deletions cut 5 bases from V and 3 bases from J, with 8 bases between. CDR3 residues: CASSRTDYEQYF. The DNA for the CDR3 is TGTGCCAGCAGTAGGACAGACTACGAGCAGTACTTC.

This chain connects TRBV6-5 to TRBJ2-7; 10 bases fit TRBD2. With 0 bases clipped from V and 3 bases from J, the junction kept 5 bases outside the gene matches. This CDR3 comprises 16 residues. Germline loops: CDR1 MNHEY, CDR2 SVGAGI. The CDR3 loop reads CASSYSYSGGGYEQYF. CDR3 sequence (DNA): TGTGCCAGCAGTTACTCGTACAGCGGGGGGGGCTACGAGCAGTACTTC.

The CDR3 nucleotides are TGCGCCAGCAGCTCCGGGACAGGGTCCCACTCCTACGAGCAGTACTTC. This translates into CASSSGTGSHSYEQYF. The chain combines TRBV5-1 with TRBJ2-7; 9 bases line up with TRBD1. The CDR3 extends over 16 amino acids. Losses at the gene ends were 3 bases for V and 0 bases for J; bases not matched to a gene: 7. Germline CDR1 reads SGHRS; CDR2 reads YFSETQ.